This passage covers 20 T cell receptor beta chains from one sample sequenced in a study of blood T cell repertoires in COVID-19. Data came from immunoSEQ multiplex PCR; TCRdb stores just in-frame clones and leaves some out. This table holds 95,000 to 150,000 clones, 65% to 85% found once. The sample taken for sequencing was PBMCs or T cells enriched from blood (not recorded which). These receptors were obtained from a woman in her twenties or thirties who had recovered from COVID-19.

This clone was seen just once. The V and J genes are TRBV5-1 and TRBJ2-1; 8 bases are a match to TRBD2. The V segment lost 2 bases and the J segment 6 bases; nucleotides outside the gene matches: 7. CDR1 is SGHRS and CDR2 is YFSETQ in the germline V gene. The CDR3 sequence is 15 residues long. For the CDR3, the DNA is TGCGCCAGCAGCTTCGGGCTAGCGGGTCCCAATGAGCAGTTCTTC. This sequence encodes CASSFGLAGPNEQFF.

The rearrangement links TRBV27 to TRBJ1-5; 9 bases map to TRBD1. CDR3 length: 16 amino acids. Losses at the gene ends were 6 bases for V and 6 bases for J; bases not matched to a gene: 12. The V gene's germline CDR1 is MNHEY and CDR2 SMNVEV (reference sequence). The CDR3 DNA reads TGTGCCAGCAGGGGACAGGGCGGAGCCCCGCGTCAGCCCCAGCATTTT. Translating gives CASRGQGGAPRQPQHF.

The chain employs TRBV7-9 and TRBJ2-7; D call uncertain. The CDR3 loop spans 11 amino acids. Trimming stripped 5 bases from V and 3 bases from J, with 5 bases between. Germline CDR1 is SEHNR and CDR2 is FQNEAQ (reference sequence). The CDR3 bases are TGTGCCAGCAGCCCCAGCTACGAGCAGTACTTC. Encoded protein: CASSPSYEQYF.

V and J are TRBV5-1 and TRBJ2-1; 8 bases match TRBD2. From germline, CDR1 is SGHRS and CDR2 YFSETQ. The V gene end was trimmed by 3 bases and the J gene end by 6 bases; junction bases not matched to a gene: 14. CDR3 size: 17 residues. CDR3 sequence (DNA): TGCGCCAGCAGCTCCCATTCAGGGACTAGAGTTGGCAATGAGCAGTTCTTC. It yields the protein CASSSHSGTRVGNEQFF.

A few counts support this clone. The chain combines TRBV6-2 or TRBV6-3 with TRBJ2-7; possible D gene TRBD1, 6 bases. The CDR3 runs to 15 residues. The ends were cut back, 7 bases at V and 0 bases at J, with 16 bases in the middle. Germline V gene lookup returns CDR1 MNHEY and CDR2 SVGEGT. CDR3 nucleotide sequence: TGTGCCAGCAACCCCCTTTCGGACAGCTCCTACGAGCAGTACTTC. Its translation is CASNPLSDSSYEQYF.

The DNA for the CDR3 is TGTGCCAGCAGCCCGGGACTAGCGGGAGTGGTAGAGCAGTACTTC. Residues: CASSPGLAGVVEQYF. This chain joins TRBV3-1 (or the pseudogene TRBV3-2) and TRBJ2-7; TRBD2 agrees at 14 bases. The germline V gene encodes CDR1 LGHDT and CDR2 YNNKEL (reference sequence). The CDR3 has 15 amino acids. V gave up 4 bases and J gave up 7 bases; unmatched junction bases: 6.

V is TRBV5-1 and J is TRBJ2-3, with TRBD2 matching over 7 bases. The CDR3 runs to 14 residues. Unmatched junction bases numbered 3, after V lost 0 bases and J lost 5 bases. Looked up from germline, CDR1 is SGHRS and CDR2 is YFSETQ. The CDR3 protein is CASSLVGGRDTQYF. In DNA, the CDR3 is TGCGCCAGCAGCTTGGTTGGCGGGAGAGATACGCAGTATTTT.

This clone has only a few counts. This rearrangement joins TRBV7-9 to TRBJ2-2, with TRBD2 matching 7 bases. The CDR3 runs 18 residues. V lost 3 bases, J lost 3 bases, and 13 bases stayed unmatched. The germline gives CDR1 SEHNR, CDR2 FQNEAQ (reference sequence). As DNA, the CDR3 is TGTGCCAGCAGCTTTCCCCGGGACTACCCTTCGGACACCGGGGAGCTGTTTTTT. Its protein is CASSFPRDYPSDTGELFF.

V usage is TRBV20-1 and J usage is TRBJ2-1; D is unresolved. The CDR3 is 12 amino acids. The germline CDR1 and CDR2 sequences are DFQATT and SNEGSKA (reference sequence). V lost 3 bases to trimming and J lost 8 bases, with 11 bases between them. DNA of the CDR3: TGCAGTGCTAGTGCCAATGGCTATGAGCAGTTCTTC. Translation gives CSASANGYEQFF.

The genes are TRBV28 and TRBJ1-6; D gene unclear. CDR3 length: 19 residues. Trimming shortened V by 2 bases and J by 0 bases, and 17 bases separated the two germline ends. From germline, CDR1 is MDHEN and CDR2 SYDVKM. The CDR3 DNA reads TGTGCCAGCAGTTTAGTTGTTTTCGGGGAAAGCTCCTATAATTCACCCCTCCACTTT. It codes for CASSLVVFGESSYNSPLHF.

The V call is TRBV7-6, the J call TRBJ2-3; D is possibly TRBD2 (6 bases). The V end was cut by 5 bases, the J end by 4 bases, with 19 bases between. The CDR3 runs 16 residues. Germline assignment: CDR1 SGHVS and CDR2 FNYEAQ. CDR3 region: CASSPRTVRGADTQYF. The DNA for the CDR3 is TGTGCCAGCAGCCCAAGGACGGTTCGCGGGGCAGATACGCAGTATTTT.

V usage is TRBV19 and J usage is TRBJ2-7; no definite D call. Trimming stripped 0 bases from V and 6 bases from J, with 12 bases between. CDR3 length equals 14 residues. In germline, CDR1 is LNHDA, CDR2 SQIVND (reference sequence). The CDR3 loop reads CASSIDLGSFEQYF. The CDR3 DNA follows: TGTGCCAGTAGTATAGATCTTGGCAGTTTCGAGCAGTACTTC.

This chain uses TRBV28 with TRBJ1-2; 7 bases align to TRBD1. The CDR3 is 15 residues long. Germline V CDR1 and CDR2: MDHEN, SYDVKM. V shed 3 bases, J shed 2 bases, and the junction held 6 bases outside the gene matches. CDR3 sequence: CASSFPGTANYGYTF. CDR3 nucleotides: TGTGCCAGCAGTTTCCCCGGGACAGCAAACTATGGCTACACCTTC.

This chain links TRBV27 with TRBJ2-1; D remains ambiguous. This CDR3 is built from 11 residues. The ends were cut back, 6 bases at V and 6 bases at J, with 6 bases in the middle. Germline V CDR1 and CDR2: MNHEY, SMNVEV (reference sequence). CDR3 bases: TGTGCCAGCAGCATTAGCAATGAGCAGTTCTTC. It codes for CASSISNEQFF.

This rearrangement joins TRBV28 to TRBJ1-5; D may be TRBD1 (5 bases). The CDR3 contains 13 residues. Trimming removed 6 bases at V and 5 bases at J, with 11 bases between. CDR1 is MDHEN, CDR2 SYDVKM, per germline. CDR3 nucleotide sequence: TGTGCCAGCAGACCTACGGGGGATCAGCCCCAGCATTTT. Residues: CASRPTGDQPQHF.

V gene TRBV4-1 combines with J gene TRBJ2-1; 7 bases line up with TRBD2. CDR3 length: 15 amino acids. The J segment lost 4 bases and the V segment lost 3 bases, leaving 6 bases of the junction unmatched. The germline CDR1 and CDR2 sequences are MGHRA and YSYEKL. CDR3 sequence reads: CASSQGGGLYNEQFF. CDR3 DNA sequence: TGCGCCAGCAGCCAGGGGGGGGGTCTATACAATGAGCAGTTCTTC.

The CDR3 bases are TGTGCCAGCAGTCTCAGGGATGGCTACACCTTC. Translation: CASSLRDGYTF. The chain couples TRBV28 to TRBJ1-2, with D perhaps TRBD1 (5 bases). Germline V gives CDR1 MDHEN, CDR2 SYDVKM. Trimming removed 5 bases from V and 6 bases from J, with 7 bases in between. This CDR3 region has 11 residues.

The chain links TRBV18 to TRBJ2-3; TRBD2 matches 10 bases. CDR3 length: 16 residues. J was trimmed by 2 bases and V by 3 bases; bases with no gene match: 5. Germline CDR1 reads KGHSH; CDR2 reads LQKENI. The CDR3 loop reads CASSPIAGGPTDTQYF. The DNA for the CDR3 is TGTGCCAGCTCACCCATAGCGGGAGGTCCCACAGATACGCAGTATTTT.

The J gene is TRBJ1-5, the V gene TRBV5-6; D is unresolved. CDR1 and CDR2 (germline): SGHDT, YYEEEE. V lost 0 bases and J lost 5, with 6 bases in between. The CDR3 has 13 amino acids. For the CDR3, the DNA is TGTGCCAGCAGCTTGGGGCGGGATCAGCCCCAGCATTTT. Its protein product is CASSLGRDQPQHF.

This sequence joins TRBV6-2 or TRBV6-3 and TRBJ1-2, with D maybe TRBD1 (5 bases). V was clipped by 0 bases and J by 2 bases, with 13 bases between them. The germline gives CDR1 MNHEY, CDR2 SVGEGT. CDR3 length: 16 residues. CDR3 loop: CASSYSFTGPNYGYTF. The CDR3 region has the DNA TGTGCCAGCAGTTACTCGTTTACAGGACCCAACTATGGCTACACCTTC.